This T cell receptor beta chain emerged from a study of patients and donors after allogeneic stem cell transplantation (TCRdb year 2020). In the case of this clonotype: What antigen it recognizes has not been identified. No qualities accompany the bases; no much larger clone lies one base away.

Libraries were constructed by RT-PCR. These reads were obtained on a NextSeq 550. TCRdb trimmed public reads at Q25 via fastp, called clones via MiXCR and kept in-frame beta chains. Records with the same CDR3 protein are collapsed into one entry carrying the most frequent genes and DNA. Counted in this sample were over 10,000 distinct CDR3 sequences; approximately 26% of them appeared once. 51% of the sample comes from the top ten. Looking up the germline V gene yields CDR1 SQVTM and CDR2 ANQGSEA. The CDR3 spans 15 residues, from the cysteine through the phenylalanine. CDR3 DNA is the only sequence kept; it has 45 bases, read in frame from the first base. V is pruned by 7 bases and J by 1 base, leaving 7 bases of the junction without a gene match.

This clonotype was obtained from a human donor who was either an allogeneic HSCT recipient or a stem cell or donor lymphocyte infusion donor (not recorded which). It is not recorded whose cells these are; they may come from a transplant donor. Sequences were obtained from blood, either unsorted or a sorted T cell fraction (not recorded which). This receptor chain uses TRBV29-1 and TRBJ2-1, and 10 bases in between align with TRBD2. The nucleotide sequence is given as TGCAGCGCCAATAGCGGGAGGCGTTCCTACAATGAGCAGTTCTTC. Its coded protein is CSANSGRRSYNEQFF.